This T cell receptor (beta chain) was identified during a study of breast tumors, draining lymph nodes, adjacent tissues. As for this clonotype: The target antigen is unknown. This could be a read error, since a much larger clone is one nucleotide away.

TCRdb fed the multiplex PCR reads into MiXCR, producing one record per CDR3 protein. The sample holds some 230,000 distinct CDR3 sequences, about 34% seen once. Germline V CDR1 and CDR2: SGHTS, YDEGEE. The CDR3 runs to 13 residues. V lost 4 bases, J lost 2 bases, and 10 bases lay in between. Breast cancer patients provided tissue from their axillary draining lymph nodes. Whole-study results and caveats: That most tumor T cells come from lymph nodes remained unproven. Compared with lymph nodes, tumors were less diverse; compared with nontumor tissue, more. Compared with basal-like, luminal-like tumors shared significantly more repertoire with nontumor tissue. Data fit most tumor T cells coming from lymph node, expanding in tumor.

The sample consisted of axillary lymph node tissue. The rearrangement joins TRBV5-8 to TRBJ2-7; D is ambiguous. The receptor was isolated from a female donor with breast cancer. Some clones in this sample may be carry-over from other donors' samples. The CDR3, as DNA: TGTGCCAGCAGCCTCGACATGGCCTACGAGCAGTACTTC. This sequence encodes CASSLDMAYEQYF.